This entry describes one T cell receptor beta chain. The CDR3 totals 15 residues. Germline V gives CDR1 LNHDA, CDR2 SQIVND (reference sequence). V lost 7 bases, J lost 2 bases, and 15 bases lay in between. In the original processing: How many nucleated cells were present was estimated from reference gene primer amplification. Using immunoSEQ multiplex PCR, the repertoire was profiled, and TCRdb retains in-frame clones only, with some absent. V and J calls and clone size come straight from that table; D and trimming were deduced from the DNA. The sample lists over 150,000 clones; roughly 92% were seen once. The data were taken from a study of blood T cell repertoires in COVID-19. On the study more broadly: Collection of acute and convalescent COVID-19 samples took place in the United States, Italy and Spain. T cells, B-cell-depleted T cells, or PBMCs provided the cDNA or gDNA that served as material.

The Seattle patients joined while their infection was active and were tracked longitudinally afterward. This chain connects TRBV19 to TRBJ1-5, with D maybe TRBD1 (6 bases). This sequence originates from a man younger than 45 with COVID-19, enrolled during active disease. Sequenced input: peripheral blood. CDR3 DNA sequence: TGTGCCAGTAAAGCACAGGGTTTCGGCAATCAGCCCCAGCATTTT. Protein: CASKAQGFGNQPQHF.